These T cell receptor beta chains were read from a single sample in a study of cytomegalovirus exposure and HLA in healthy donors. The assay was immunoSEQ multiplex PCR, and TCRdb's table has in-frame clones only and misses some. Among about 93,000 clones listed, about four fifths were seen once. Sequenced material: PBMCs. These receptors were obtained from a woman in her thirties or forties in good health and CMV-seronegative. The CDR3 runs from the conserved cysteine through the conserved F or W. Each record gives: CDR3 protein, CDR3 DNA, D gene, CDR3 length, J gene, clone size, V gene. D genes are given only for firm matches. Clone size is shown for a subset of rows, as once, few, many or a class of expanded clone.

CDR3: CASSEDRAPSYEQYF
DNA: TGTGCCAGCAGTGAAGACAGGGCCCCGTCCTACGAGCAGTACTTC
D: TRBD1
length: 15
J: TRBJ2-7
size: .
V: TRBV27

CDR3: CASSVDRASSYEQYF
DNA: TGTGCCAGCAGTGTGGACAGGGCAAGCTCCTACGAGCAGTACTTC
D: TRBD1
length: 15
J: TRBJ2-7
size: .
V: TRBV6-6

CDR3: CASSYGRAARNTGELFF
DNA: TGTGCCAGCAGTTACGGGAGGGCCGCTCGGAACACCGGGGAGCTGTTTTTT
D: TRBD2
length: 17
J: TRBJ2-2
size: .
V: TRBV27

CDR3: CASSLLVGDTGELFF
DNA: TGCGCCAGCAGCTTGTTGGTGGGAGACACCGGGGAGCTGTTTTTT
D: .
length: 15
J: TRBJ2-2
size: .
V: TRBV5-1

CDR3: CASSTSDRGREQYF
DNA: TGTGCCAGCAGTACCTCGGACAGGGGGCGAGAGCAGTACTTC
D: TRBD1
length: 14
J: TRBJ2-7
size: .
V: TRBV28

CDR3: CASSLNPGQVLEQFF
DNA: TGTGCCAGCAGCTTAAATCCCGGACAGGTTCTCGAGCAGTTCTTC
D: TRBD1
length: 15
J: TRBJ2-1
size: .
V: TRBV7-3

CDR3: CASSLSYYNEQFF
DNA: TGTGCCAGCAGTTTATCCTACTACAATGAGCAGTTCTTC
D: .
length: 13
J: TRBJ2-1
size: .
V: TRBV27

CDR3: CATLPWGTGASHEQFF
DNA: TGTGCCACTCTCCCCTGGGGGACAGGTGCTTCCCATGAGCAGTTCTTC
D: TRBD1
length: 16
J: TRBJ2-1
size: .
V: TRBV28

CDR3: CASKGGQDPNNYGYTF
DNA: TGTGCCAGCAAGGGGGGACAGGACCCCAATAACTATGGCTACACCTTC
D: TRBD1
length: 16
J: TRBJ1-2
size: .
V: TRBV27

CDR3: CASSVVPRGETQYF
DNA: TGTGCCAGCAGCGTAGTACCGCGCGGCGAGACCCAGTACTTC
D: .
length: 14
J: TRBJ2-5
size: .
V: TRBV9

CDR3: CASSFPSAYEQYF
DNA: TGTGCCAGCAGCTTTCCCAGCGCCTACGAGCAGTACTTC
D: .
length: 13
J: TRBJ2-7
size: many
V: TRBV5-4

CDR3: CASSPGTGLGSNQPQHF
DNA: TGTGCCAGCAGCCCCGGGACAGGTTTAGGGAGCAATCAGCCCCAGCATTTT
D: TRBD1
length: 17
J: TRBJ1-5
size: .
V: TRBV28

CDR3: CASSVGTGLTYEQYF
DNA: TGTGCCAGCAGCGTAGGGACAGGTCTAACCTACGAGCAGTACTTC
D: TRBD1
length: 15
J: TRBJ2-7
size: .
V: TRBV9

CDR3: CATSSLERTTKAGTQYF
DNA: TGTGCCACCAGCAGTCTTGAGCGGACTACAAAGGCGGGTACGCAGTATTTT
D: .
length: 17
J: TRBJ2-3
size: .
V: TRBV15

CDR3: CASSALFRGAGKTQYF
DNA: TGTGCCAGCAGTGCCCTTTTCCGTGGGGCGGGAAAGACCCAGTACTTC
D: .
length: 16
J: TRBJ2-5
size: .
V: TRBV6-1

CDR3: CASSSGSGRYNEQFF
DNA: TGTGCCAGCAGTTCGGGTAGCGGGCGATACAATGAGCAGTTCTTC
D: TRBD2
length: 15
J: TRBJ2-1
size: .
V: TRBV28

CDR3: CAISGGGGSSGNTIYF
DNA: TGTGCCATCAGTGGCGGGGGGGGTTCCTCTGGAAACACCATATATTTT
D: .
length: 16
J: TRBJ1-3
size: .
V: TRBV10-3

CDR3: CASSFRTGGYGYTF
DNA: TGTGCCAGCAGCTTCAGGACAGGGGGCTATGGCTACACCTTC
D: TRBD1
length: 14
J: TRBJ1-2
size: .
V: TRBV5-5

CDR3: CASSNGQARGYTF
DNA: TGTGCCAGCAGTAATGGACAGGCGCGGGGCTACACCTTC
D: TRBD1
length: 13
J: TRBJ1-2
size: once
V: TRBV6-4

CDR3: CASSNVAEAFF
DNA: TGTGCCAGTAGTAACGTAGCTGAAGCTTTCTTT
D: .
length: 11
J: TRBJ1-1
size: few
V: TRBV19

CDR3: CASSPRGKYEQYF
DNA: TGTGCCAGCAGCCCCCGCGGGAAGTACGAGCAGTACTTC
D: .
length: 13
J: TRBJ2-7
size: .
V: TRBV9

CDR3: CASSDQGKVHEQYF
DNA: TGTGCCAGCAGCGACCAGGGAAAGGTCCACGAGCAGTACTTC
D: .
length: 14
J: TRBJ2-7
size: .
V: TRBV6-6

CDR3: CASSLSTEESNQPQHF
DNA: TGTGCCAGCAGTTTATCGACGGAGGAAAGCAATCAGCCCCAGCATTTT
D: .
length: 16
J: TRBJ1-5
size: .
V: TRBV27

CDR3: CASSSSPGSSYEQYF
DNA: TGTGCCAGCAGCTCTAGCCCCGGCTCTTCCTACGAGCAGTACTTC
D: .
length: 15
J: TRBJ2-7
size: .
V: TRBV21-1

CDR3: CASSSPRVKGGTGTQHF
DNA: TGTGCCAGCAGTTCGCCGAGGGTGAAAGGCGGAACGGGGACCCAGCATTTT
D: .
length: 17
J: TRBJ1-5
size: once
V: TRBV28

CDR3: CATLPRLAGGETQYF
DNA: TGTGCCACCCTCCCTCGACTAGCGGGAGGTGAGACCCAGTACTTC
D: TRBD2
length: 15
J: TRBJ2-5
size: .
V: TRBV2

CDR3: CASSYHSGVTDTQYF
DNA: TGTGCCAGCAGTTACCATTCGGGAGTCACAGATACGCAGTATTTT
D: .
length: 15
J: TRBJ2-3
size: .
V: TRBV6-5

CDR3: CASSESLGGSGLNEQFF
DNA: TGTGCCAGCAGTGAATCGTTGGGCGGGAGTGGGTTGAATGAGCAGTTCTTC
D: TRBD2
length: 17
J: TRBJ2-1
size: .
V: TRBV25-1

CDR3: CASSGGGTDTQYF
DNA: TGTGCCAGCAGTGGTGGAGGCACAGATACGCAGTATTTT
D: .
length: 13
J: TRBJ2-3
size: .
V: TRBV2

CDR3: CASSLRVVGQEKKQYF
DNA: TGTGCCAGCAGCTTGAGGGTCGTGGGACAGGAAAAGAAGCAGTACTTC
D: TRBD1
length: 16
J: TRBJ2-7
size: .
V: TRBV5-5

CDR3: CASSLIRQSGYEQYF
DNA: TGTGCCAGCAGCTTAATCCGACAGTCCGGCTACGAGCAGTACTTC
D: .
length: 15
J: TRBJ2-7
size: .
V: TRBV7-2

CDR3: CASSLAGGQSYGYTF
DNA: TGTGCCAGCAGCTTAGCAGGGGGTCAAAGCTATGGCTACACCTTC
D: .
length: 15
J: TRBJ1-2
size: .
V: TRBV7-2

CDR3: CASRNIQGYQYF
DNA: TGTGCCAGCCGTAATATTCAGGGGTACCAGTACTTC
D: .
length: 12
J: TRBJ2-5
size: .
V: TRBV5-6

CDR3: CASSSSGTGANVLTF
DNA: TGTGCCAGCAGCTCATCAGGGACTGGGGCCAACGTCCTGACTTTC
D: .
length: 15
J: TRBJ2-6
size: .
V: TRBV11-3

CDR3: CASRSSGSKTQYF
DNA: TGTGCCAGCAGATCTAGCGGGAGTAAGACCCAGTACTTC
D: TRBD2
length: 13
J: TRBJ2-5
size: .
V: TRBV28

CDR3: CASSLNWAPPSNYGYTF
DNA: TGTGCCAGCAGTTTAAATTGGGCTCCCCCCTCTAACTATGGCTACACCTTC
D: .
length: 17
J: TRBJ1-2
size: .
V: TRBV27

CDR3: CASSSGTGLGSSYEQYF
DNA: TGTGCCAGCAGCTCCGGGACAGGGTTGGGGAGTTCCTACGAGCAGTACTTC
D: TRBD1
length: 17
J: TRBJ2-7
size: .
V: TRBV14

CDR3: CASSHPTSGRPDNEQFF
DNA: TGCGCCAGCAGCCACCCGACTAGCGGGAGACCGGATAATGAGCAGTTCTTC
D: TRBD2
length: 17
J: TRBJ2-1
size: .
V: TRBV4-1

CDR3: CASTLGDDYGYTF
DNA: TGTGCCAGCACCCTCGGGGATGACTATGGCTACACCTTC
D: .
length: 13
J: TRBJ1-2
size: once
V: TRBV7-9

CDR3: CASSLLRTGLNGYTF
DNA: TGCGCCAGCAGCCTTTTAAGGACAGGGTTGAACGGCTACACCTTC
D: TRBD1
length: 15
J: TRBJ1-2
size: .
V: TRBV4-1

CDR3: CASSRGAERGYTF
DNA: TGTGCCAGCAGCCGGGGGGCAGAGCGCGGCTACACCTTC
D: .
length: 13
J: TRBJ1-2
size: .
V: TRBV5-4

CDR3: CASSQDRGPYEQYF
DNA: TGTGCCAGCAGTCAGGACAGGGGCCCCTACGAGCAGTACTTC
D: TRBD1
length: 14
J: TRBJ2-7
size: .
V: TRBV27

CDR3: CASSMGGMNTEAFF
DNA: TGTGCCAGTAGTATGGGGGGTATGAACACTGAAGCTTTCTTT
D: .
length: 14
J: TRBJ1-1
size: .
V: TRBV19

CDR3: CAWSASTDTQYF
DNA: TGTGCCTGGAGTGCTAGCACAGATACGCAGTATTTT
D: .
length: 12
J: TRBJ2-3
size: .
V: TRBV30

CDR3: CAWEGDSNQPQHF
DNA: TGTGCCTGGGAGGGGGATAGCAATCAGCCCCAGCATTTT
D: .
length: 13
J: TRBJ1-5
size: .
V: TRBV30

CDR3: CATSRDGLGGQYF
DNA: TGTGCCACCAGCAGAGATGGACTCGGGGGGCAGTACTTC
D: .
length: 13
J: TRBJ2-7
size: once
V: TRBV15

CDR3: CASSLDPQVVYTGELFF
DNA: TGCGCCAGCAGCTTGGACCCTCAGGTGGTTTACACCGGGGAGCTGTTTTTT
D: .
length: 17
J: TRBJ2-2
size: .
V: TRBV5-1

CDR3: CASSPGRLAGGETQYF
DNA: TGTGCCAGTAGTCCAGGGAGACTAGCGGGAGGAGAGACCCAGTACTTC
D: TRBD2
length: 16
J: TRBJ2-5
size: once
V: TRBV19

CDR3: CASSLGGQGETQYF
DNA: TGTGCCAGCAGCTTGGGTGGACAGGGAGAGACCCAGTACTTC
D: TRBD1
length: 14
J: TRBJ2-5
size: .
V: TRBV5-4